Below, 19 T cell receptor beta chains from the same sample are listed, as sequenced in a study of shared clonotypes between healthy human individuals. Measured with immunoSEQ multiplex PCR; TCRdb has only the in-frame clones, and not every one. This sample has over a million clones, with around four fifths found just once. Sequenced: memory CD4+ T cells sorted from blood. Subset of the sample: CD45RA-negative fraction. Receptor source: a man between 18 and 29 years old in good health.

V is TRBV18 and J is TRBJ2-7, with 8 bases identical to TRBD1. CDR3 length equals 16 residues. J lost 0 bases, V lost 2 bases, and 6 bases had no gene match. CDR1 and CDR2 (germline): KGHSH, LQKENI. CDR3 coding DNA: TGTGCCAGCTCACCAAAACCGGGACAGGTCTCCTACGAGCAGTACTTC. Protein product: CASSPKPGQVSYEQYF.

This chain joins TRBV6-5 and TRBJ1-1; D unclear. Germline V gene sequence: CDR1 MNHEY, CDR2 SVGAGI. Trimming took 6 bases from V and 1 from J, leaving 12 bases between them. This CDR3 has 14 residues. CDR3 region: CASRLGWGNTEAFF. DNA for the CDR3: TGTGCCAGCAGGTTAGGTTGGGGGAACACTGAAGCTTTCTTT.

This sequence joins TRBV15 and TRBJ2-7, with TRBD2 matching over 12 bases. Germline V gene sequence: CDR1 LNHNV, CDR2 YYDKDF (reference sequence). The V gene end was trimmed by 3 bases and the J gene end by 5 bases; junction bases not matched to a gene: 5. This CDR3 is built from 15 residues. CDR3 in DNA: TGTGCCACCAGCAGCTCACTAGCGGGGGGCGACGAGCAGTACTTC. Amino acids: CATSSSLAGGDEQYF.

This clone was detected once. The chain links TRBV2 to TRBJ2-7; 10 bases are a match to TRBD1. The CDR3 consists of 14 residues. The V and J ends lost 4 bases and 1 base, in that order; junction bases with no gene match: 1. The germline gives CDR1 SNHLY, CDR2 FYNNEI. The CDR3 DNA reads TGTGCCAGCAGTGGGACAGGGGGTTCCTACGAGCAGTACTTC. Its protein product is CASSGTGGSYEQYF.

The chain couples TRBV30 to TRBJ2-1; possible D gene TRBD1, 5 bases. Germline-derived CDR1 and CDR2 are GTSNPN and SVGIG (reference sequence). V dropped 3 bases and J dropped 0 bases, with 12 bases sitting between them. There are 15 residues in the CDR3. CDR3 in DNA: TGTGCCTGGAGCTGGGGCCGAGGCTCCTACAATGAGCAGTTCTTC. Translated, it gives CAWSWGRGSYNEQFF.

V usage is TRBV5-1 and J usage is TRBJ2-2, with a tentative D call TRBD1 (6 bases). Trimming pared 4 bases from V and 4 bases from J, leaving 11 bases between. The CDR3 runs to 14 residues. Germline V CDR1 and CDR2: SGHRS, YFSETQ. CDR3 bases: TGCGCCAGCAGCCTCCGGACAGCCACCGGGGAGCTGTTTTTT. Translating gives CASSLRTATGELFF.

V is TRBV7-2 and J is TRBJ1-1; no firm D call. V was cut by 4 bases and J by 10 bases, with 13 bases left in between. CDR1 is SGHTA, CDR2 FQGNSA, per germline. The CDR3 contains 12 residues. The CDR3 spells CASSSTPGRAFF. DNA of the CDR3: TGTGCCAGCAGCTCCACCCCCGGAAGAGCTTTCTTT.

This clone was found a few times. The V and J genes are TRBV21-1 and TRBJ1-1; the table's D call TRBD1 went unverified against the DNA. TRBV21-1 represents a pseudogene. The CDR3 spans 14 residues. This CDR3 is CASSPSGKGTEAFF. The CDR3, as DNA: TGTGCCAGCAGCCCATCAGGGAAAGGGACTGAAGCTTTCTTT.

The rearrangement links TRBV9 to TRBJ1-3, with D perhaps matching TRBD1 (6 bases). In germline, CDR1 is SGDLS, CDR2 YYNGEE. This CDR3 region has 16 residues. V shed 6 bases and J shed 0 bases, with 16 bases lying between them. CDR3 amino acids: CASTNEGHLSGNTIYF. The DNA of the CDR3 is TGTGCCAGCACCAACGAGGGACACCTCTCTGGAAACACCATATATTTT.

This clone was detected a few times. This same CDR3 is encoded by further DNA sequences in the sample. The chain employs TRBV30 and TRBJ1-1, with D possibly TRBD1 on 6 matching bases. This CDR3 has 13 residues. The V end was cut by 2 bases, the J end by 0 bases, with 7 bases between. The germline gives CDR1 GTSNPN, CDR2 SVGIG (reference sequence). CDR3 loop: CAWSRTVNTEAFF. The CDR3 DNA follows: TGTGCCTGGAGTAGGACAGTGAACACTGAAGCTTTCTTT.

The genes are TRBV9 and TRBJ1-6; 10 bases fit TRBD1. The V segment lost 3 bases and the J segment 9 bases; nucleotides outside the gene matches: 9. The CDR3 length is 16 residues. Germline CDR1 is SGDLS and CDR2 is YYNGEE. This chain's CDR3 is CASSASGTGVISPLHF. The CDR3, as DNA: TGTGCCAGCAGCGCGTCCGGGACAGGGGTAATTTCACCCCTCCACTTT.

The CDR3 DNA reads as TGTGCCAGCACCATCCGGGACAGGGGGGATTCGGGTACGCAGTATTTT. This translates into CASTIRDRGDSGTQYF. The rearrangement uses TRBV7-8 and TRBJ2-3, with 11 bases lining up with TRBD1. V trimming: 7 bases; J trimming: 8 bases; junction bases outside the gene matches: 14. Per the germline V gene, CDR1 is SGHVS and CDR2 is FQNEAQ. The CDR3 runs 16 residues.

This chain connects TRBV5-1 to TRBJ2-1, with 10 bases identical to TRBD2. The germline CDR1 and CDR2 sequences are SGHRS and YFSETQ. The trim removed 3 bases at V and 8 bases at J, leaving 8 bases unmatched. The CDR3 has 15 amino acids. CDR3 in DNA: TGCGCCAGCAGCTGGGACCTAGCGGGAGTTTATGAGCAGTTCTTC. Translating gives CASSWDLAGVYEQFF. Filled out from reference TRBV5-1 and TRBJ2-1, the complete variable domain reads KAGVTQTPRYLIKTRGQQVTLSCSPISGHRSVSWYQQTPGQGLQFLFEYFSETQRNKGNFPGRFSGRQFSNSRSEMNVSTLELGDSALYLCASSWDLAGVYEQFFGPGTRLTVL.

The chain combines TRBV7-2 with TRBJ2-3; TRBD2 matches 9 bases. Germline values: CDR1 SGHTA, CDR2 FQGNSA. CDR3 length: 15 amino acids. V gave up 5 bases and J gave up 2 bases; unmatched junction bases: 5. The DNA of the CDR3 is TGTGCCAGCAGCGGACTAGCGCAACCCACAGATACGCAGTATTTT. This gives the protein CASSGLAQPTDTQYF.

The CDR3 nucleotides read TGCGCCAGCAGCTCCGCCGTTGGGGGTTTCCAAGAGACCCAGTACTTC. Its protein is CASSSAVGGFQETQYF. The chain is built from TRBV5-1 and TRBJ2-5, with D perhaps given as TRBD1 or TRBD2 (5 bases each). The V gene's germline CDR1 is SGHRS and CDR2 YFSETQ. Between the trimmed V and J ends, which lost 3 bases and 1 base, there was a span of 16 bases. This CDR3 comprises 16 residues. Using reference TRBV5-1 and TRBJ2-5 for the parts outside the CDR3, the full variable domain is KAGVTQTPRYLIKTRGQQVTLSCSPISGHRSVSWYQQTPGQGLQFLFEYFSETQRNKGNFPGRFSGRQFSNSRSEMNVSTLELGDSALYLCASSSAVGGFQETQYFGPGTRLLVL.

The sample holds many counts of this clone. The rearrangement uses TRBV30 and TRBJ1-2; D is unclear. The CDR3 runs 12 residues. The ends were cut back, 4 bases at V and 8 bases at J, with 14 bases in the middle. Germline V gives CDR1 GTSNPN, CDR2 SVGIG (reference sequence). For the CDR3, the DNA is TGTGCCTGGACCCCCATGGGTGGAGGCTACACCTTC. Translating gives CAWTPMGGGYTF.

This clone was picked up a small number of times. CDR3 protein: CASSYQGSGTEAFF. The CDR3 DNA follows: TGCGCCAGCAGTTATCAGGGGAGTGGCACTGAAGCTTTCTTT. The chain combines TRBV5-1 with TRBJ1-1; tentatively, D is TRBD1 (6 bases). Germline V lookup: CDR1 SGHRS, CDR2 YFSETQ. The ends were cut back, 5 bases at V and 4 bases at J, with 15 bases in the middle. The CDR3 loop spans 14 amino acids.

This clone was detected only a few times. The chain uses TRBV5-6 and TRBJ1-2, with D perhaps matching TRBD1 (5 bases). Germline lookup yields CDR1 SGHDT and CDR2 YYEEEE. V shed 1 base and J shed 4 bases, with 20 bases lying between them. This CDR3 has 17 amino acids. Here the CDR3 reads CASSLIGHGEEGYGYTF. CDR3 in DNA: TGTGCCAGCAGCTTGATCGGACATGGGGAAGAAGGCTATGGCTACACCTTC.

V gene TRBV30 combines with J gene TRBJ2-7; either TRBD1 or TRBD2 may fit D (5 bases each). Germline V CDR1 and CDR2: GTSNPN, SVGIG (reference sequence). Trimming shortened V by 5 bases and J by 2 bases, and 13 bases separated the two germline ends. This CDR3 spans 13 amino acids. CDR3 coding DNA: TGTGCCTGGGCTTCGGGGCAAGCCTACGAGCAGTACTTC. Residues: CAWASGQAYEQYF. The variable domain in full, with the rest retrieved from reference TRBV30 and TRBJ2-7, is SQTIHQWPATLVQPVGSPLSLECTVEGTSNPNLYWYRQAAGRGLQLLFYSVGIGQISSEVPQNLSASRPQDRQFILSSKKLLLSDSGFYLCAWASGQAYEQYFGPGTRLTVT.